This T cell receptor beta chain is from a study of T cell responses to AZD1222 COVID-19 vaccine. The study's findings and limits: Females outnumbered males among donors, who were mostly white British; clonal diversity was possibly underestimated.

CDR1 SGHTA and CDR2 FQGNSA come from the germline V gene. V was cut by 6 bases and J by 4 bases, with 8 bases left in between. The CDR3 consists of 12 residues. Note on this clone: Antigen unknown.

Libraries were prepared by immunoSEQ multiplex PCR; TCRdb keeps only in-frame clonotypes and omits some of them. The sample has approximately 190,000 clones; roughly 90% are singletons. The chain uses TRBV7-2 and TRBJ2-3; D might be TRBD1 (6 bases). The clonotype originates from an adult in good health. The source was peripheral blood, collected on day 0 of AZD1222 vaccination. The CDR3 coding sequence is TGTGCCAGCAGTGAGGGGGCAGATACGCAGTATTTT. As protein: CASSEGADTQYF. Filled out from reference TRBV7-2 and TRBJ2-3, the complete variable domain reads GAGVSQSPSNKVTEKGKDVELRCDPISGHTALYWYRQSLGQGLEFLIYFQGNSAPDKSGLPSDRFSAERTGGSVSTLTIQRTQQEDSAVYLCASSEGADTQYFGPGTRLTVL.